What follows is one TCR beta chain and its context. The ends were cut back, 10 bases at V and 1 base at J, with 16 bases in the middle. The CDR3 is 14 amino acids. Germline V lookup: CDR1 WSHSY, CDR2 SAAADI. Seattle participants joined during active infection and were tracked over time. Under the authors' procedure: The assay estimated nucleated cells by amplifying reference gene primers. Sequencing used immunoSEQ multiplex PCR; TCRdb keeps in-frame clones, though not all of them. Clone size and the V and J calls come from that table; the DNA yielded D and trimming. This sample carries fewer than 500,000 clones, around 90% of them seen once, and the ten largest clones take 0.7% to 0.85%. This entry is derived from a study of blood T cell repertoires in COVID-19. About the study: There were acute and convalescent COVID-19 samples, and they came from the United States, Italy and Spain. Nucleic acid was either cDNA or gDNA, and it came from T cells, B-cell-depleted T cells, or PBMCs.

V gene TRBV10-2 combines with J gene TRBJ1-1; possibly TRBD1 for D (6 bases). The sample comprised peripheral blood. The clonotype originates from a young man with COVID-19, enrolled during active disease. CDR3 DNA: TGCGCCACTTTACAACACAGGGAGAACACTGAAGCTTTCTTT. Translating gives CATLQHRENTEAFF.